This TCR beta chain is drawn from a study of patients and donors after allogeneic stem cell transplantation. TCRdb re-called the RT-PCR reads with MiXCR, one entry per CDR3 protein. This sample yields about 960,000 distinct CDR3 sequences, of which over 15% are seen a single time; 5% to 6.5% belongs to the top ten. The length of the CDR3 is 13 residues. Trimming took 3 bases from V and 7 from J, leaving 9 bases between them. Sequencing used blood, either unsorted or a sorted T cell fraction (not recorded which). The sequence derives from a human donor who was either an allogeneic HSCT recipient or a stem cell or donor lymphocyte infusion donor (not recorded which). It is not recorded whose cells these are; they may come from a transplant donor. This chain joins TRBV12-3 or TRBV12-4 and TRBJ2-2; no reliable D call. The CDR3 sequence: CASSLMASGELFF. The CDR3 DNA reads as TGTGCCAGCAGTTTGATGGCGAGCGGGGAGCTGTTTTTT.